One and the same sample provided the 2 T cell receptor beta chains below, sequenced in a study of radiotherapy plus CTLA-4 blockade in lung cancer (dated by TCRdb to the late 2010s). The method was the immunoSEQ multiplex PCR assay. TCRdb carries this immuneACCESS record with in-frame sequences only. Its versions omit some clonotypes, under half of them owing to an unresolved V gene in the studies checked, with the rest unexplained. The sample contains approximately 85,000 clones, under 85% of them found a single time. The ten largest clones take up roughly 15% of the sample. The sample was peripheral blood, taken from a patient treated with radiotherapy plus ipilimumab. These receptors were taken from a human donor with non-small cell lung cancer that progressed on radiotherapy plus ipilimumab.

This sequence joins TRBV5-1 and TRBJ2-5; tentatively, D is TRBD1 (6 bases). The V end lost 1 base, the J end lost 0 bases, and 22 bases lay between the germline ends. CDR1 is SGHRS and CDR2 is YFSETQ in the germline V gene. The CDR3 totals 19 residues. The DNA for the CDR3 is TGCGCCAGCAGCTTGTTCCCCTTAAGGGAGACAGGCTACCAAGAGACCCAGTACTTC. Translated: CASSLFPLRETGYQETQYF. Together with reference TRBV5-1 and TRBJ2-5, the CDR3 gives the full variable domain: KAGVTQTPRYLIKTRGQQVTLSCSPISGHRSVSWYQQTPGQGLQFLFEYFSETQRNKGNFPGRFSGRQFSNSRSEMNVSTLELGDSALYLCASSLFPLRETGYQETQYFGPGTRLLVL.

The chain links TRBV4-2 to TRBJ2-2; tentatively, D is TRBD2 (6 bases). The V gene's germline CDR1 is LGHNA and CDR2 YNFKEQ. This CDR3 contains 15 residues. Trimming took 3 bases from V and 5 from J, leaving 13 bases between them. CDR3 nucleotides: TGTGCCAGCAGCCAGGCGGGGTCGGGGACCGGGGAGCTGTTTTTT. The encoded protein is CASSQAGSGTGELFF.